The 5 T cell receptor beta chains below were found in one sample sequenced in a study of blood T cell repertoires in COVID-19. TCRdb's copy holds only in-frame clones and misses some; the assay was immunoSEQ multiplex PCR. The sample contains roughly 68,000 clones, around four fifths of which appear only once. Sequences were obtained from peripheral blood. These receptors all stem from an elderly woman with acute or convalescent COVID-19.

The chain combines TRBV9 with TRBJ2-5; 11 bases align to TRBD2. In germline, CDR1 is SGDLS, CDR2 YYNGEE. V was pared by 0 bases and J by 6 bases, with 7 bases of the junction left unmatched. CDR3 size: 16 residues. CDR3 nucleotide sequence: TGTGCCAGCAGCGTAGGCACTAGCGGGAGTGGACAGACCCAGTACTTC. It encodes CASSVGTSGSGQTQYF.

The rearrangement joins TRBV19 to TRBJ2-7; possibly TRBD2 for D (5 bases). Germline CDR1 is LNHDA and CDR2 is SQIVND (reference sequence). Trimming removed 5 bases at V and 0 bases at J, with 8 bases between. This CDR3 has 13 amino acids. For the CDR3, the DNA is TGTGCCAGTAGTGGACGGGACTCCTACGAGCAGTACTTC. It codes for CASSGRDSYEQYF.

The V gene is TRBV2, the J gene TRBJ2-4; D perhaps matches TRBD2 (6 bases). The CDR3 totals 18 residues. Trimming left V 2 bases short and J 0 bases short, with 17 bases between. Looked up from germline, CDR1 is SNHLY and CDR2 is FYNNEI. DNA for the CDR3: TGTGCCAGCAGTGAATTGAGGCGGGACCTACTAGCCAAAAACATTCAGTACTTC. It is translated as CASSELRRDLLAKNIQYF.

The V and J genes are TRBV3-1 (or the pseudogene TRBV3-2) and TRBJ1-1; 8 bases align to TRBD1. The CDR3 extends over 12 amino acids. From germline, CDR1 is LGHDT and CDR2 YNNKEL (reference sequence). After removal of 4 bases from V and 11 bases from J, the junction contained 6 bases not matched to a gene. The CDR3 protein is CASSLFGTGAFF. The CDR3 DNA reads as TGTGCCAGCAGCCTTTTCGGGACAGGTGCTTTCTTT.

The rearrangement joins TRBV11-3 to TRBJ1-2, with TRBD1 as a possible D gene (5 bases). V lost 6 bases and J 0 bases, leaving 11 bases between the germline ends. CDR1 is SGHNT, CDR2 YENEEA, per germline. The CDR3 runs 14 residues. CDR3 sequence reads: CASSPGEANYGYTF. The CDR3 DNA sequence: TGTGCCAGCAGTCCGGGGGAAGCTAACTATGGCTACACCTTC.